One TCR beta chain is described in this entry. The target of this receptor is not known. It has no much larger one-base neighbor in the sample; base qualities were not kept. The immunoSEQ Assay, a bias-controlled multiplex PCR, was used to amplify TCRbeta CDR3 regions from genomic DNA. The authors' analysis ran thus. Within the assay, amplification of reference gene primers was used to estimate how many nucleated cells each sample contained. Sequence reads were collapsed and filtered to measure the absolute abundance of every unique TCRbeta CDR3 rearrangement. For each sample, productive Simpson clonality was calculated as the square root of Simpson's diversity index over productive rearrangements. Imported from immuneACCESS, the table was reduced by TCRdb to in-frame sequences with V and J called. These copies leave out some clones; in studies compared against another copy, an unresolved V gene accounts for under half, and the cause of the remainder is not known. The D gene and trimming were derived from the DNA, and the V and J assignments and clone size from that table. Within this sample are more than 55,000 clones, with roughly 85% of them counted one time only. Around 1.3% of the sample comes from the top ten.

Whole blood was collected in K2EDTA tubes by collaborating institutions according to the institutions' own protocols. For TCRbeta analysis, collaborator samples were shipped as frozen whole blood, as isolated PBMCs, or as DNA extracted from either sample type. This sample was included in a study of blood T cell repertoires in COVID-19 (TCRdb year 2020). With regard to the full study: Collaborator samples came from the United States, Italy and Spain and covered acute and convalescent phases of COVID-19. The prospective study material was composed of cDNA or gDNA derived from T cells, B-cell-depleted T cells, or PBMCs. Subjects who had been exposed to COVID-19, were actively infected with it, or had recovered from it provided the deeply sampled blood TCRbeta repertoires that made up the dataset. The repertoires were made available in a free public database intended to serve as a resource for research on the immune response to SARS-CoV-2. The samples were drawn from two sources: the first 160 participants of the ongoing ImmuneRACE study, and over 950 subjects contributed by 6 global collaborators. The sample metadata nearly always contained a de-identified subject ID, COVID-19 status, age in years and sex. Where available, HLA class I and class II types were taken from metadata supplied by the sample provider and were not determined by assay-based typing.

Between the V and J ends, shortened by 0 bases and 6 bases respectively, the junction contains 14 bases. CDR1 and CDR2 were assigned from the germline V gene as SGHAT and FQNNGV. CDR3 length: 15 amino acids, cysteine to phenylalanine. The read is trimmed to its CDR3 DNA, 45 bases read in frame from base 1. Overall results and qualifications from the work: The amount of clinical and demographic metadata varied by source and participant and was provided uncurated.

The material sequenced was peripheral blood. The chain employs TRBV11-2 and TRBJ1-1; TRBD1 might be the D gene, on 5 matching bases. The source is a woman older than 75 with acute or convalescent COVID-19. The CDR3 amino acid sequence is: CASSLDPAGRAEAFF. The bases read TGTGCCAGCAGCTTAGATCCCGCAGGCAGGGCTGAAGCTTTCTTT.